Listed below are T cell receptor beta chains from one sample, sequenced in a study of PD-L1 blockade in urothelial cancer. Here immunoSEQ multiplex PCR was the method, and the copy in TCRdb shows in-frame clones only, minus some. In the table there are about 30,000 clones, 80% to 90% of which are singletons. This sample comprised PBMCs, obtained around atezolizumab (anti-PD-L1) treatment. The receptors derive from a man of 80 years or more with urothelial cancer. Each CDR3 is given with its conserved first and last residue. Fields, in order: J gene, V gene, clone size, D gene, CDR3 protein. A D gene is named only where the DNA matches it firmly. Size is omitted from some rows. Given values are once, few, many or a class for expanded clones.

TRBJ2-7	TRBV29-1	once	TRBD2	CSVLRRSGRGDEQYF
TRBJ2-3	TRBV4-1	.	TRBD2	CASRPAGGGADTQYF
TRBJ2-2	TRBV10-3	.	TRBD1	CAISTRQGAHAGELFF
TRBJ2-4	TRBV19	.	.	CASSIDSGVDIQYF
TRBJ1-3	TRBV29-1	.	TRBD1	CSVEFNRGGYGNTIYF
TRBJ2-7	TRBV5-1	.	.	CASRGTLIQYEQYF
TRBJ2-7	TRBV28	.	.	CASSPQTIIVQYF
TRBJ1-2	TRBV30	.	.	CAWRDSNYGYTF
TRBJ2-7	TRBV7-9	.	.	CASSLHVTHPADQYF
TRBJ2-6	TRBV9	.	TRBD2	CASSVQGRVLSGANVLTF
TRBJ2-5	TRBV14	.	TRBD2	CASSQVGGRARETQYF
TRBJ2-5	TRBV2	.	.	CASSEIRLGETQYF
TRBJ2-4	TRBV4-1	.	.	CASSQGPIEGIQYF
TRBJ2-5	TRBV18	.	TRBD2	CASSPPGIFGGSQETQYF
TRBJ2-1	TRBV27	.	TRBD1	CASSYRGYNEQFF
TRBJ2-7	TRBV11-3	.	TRBD2	CASSQNGLAAYEQYF
TRBJ2-7	TRBV6-5	.	TRBD1	CASRGGTGRYEQYF
TRBJ2-7	TRBV28	.	.	CASSTSGRATYEQYF
TRBJ2-1	TRBV4-3	.	.	CASSQEGLRGNEQFF
TRBJ2-1	TRBV19	.	TRBD2	CASSSLAGDSAEQFF
TRBJ1-4	TRBV10-3	.	TRBD1	CAISEGTEAATNEKLFF
TRBJ2-7	TRBV28	.	TRBD1	CASSPVDRGLSYEQYF
TRBJ2-5	TRBV5-3	.	.	CARSFLRQGPRETQYF
TRBJ2-2	TRBV11-2	.	.	CASSLDSRGELFF
TRBJ1-5	TRBV5-1	.	.	CASSPEGISGRPQHF
TRBJ2-1	TRBV7-9	.	TRBD2	CASSRRGLAGAGEQFF
TRBJ2-5	TRBV11-2	once	TRBD1	CASSSTGDPQETQYF
TRBJ1-5	TRBV18	once	.	CASSPGTDQPQHF
TRBJ1-1	TRBV5-1	.	.	CASSPRGGRALNTEAFF
TRBJ2-7	TRBV5-1	.	TRBD2	CASSYLAGSSYEQYF
TRBJ1-4	TRBV7-9	.	TRBD1	CASSLVEGAAEKLFF
TRBJ2-7	TRBV30	.	.	CAWNRVATYEQYF
TRBJ2-1	TRBV7-2	.	TRBD1	CASSLQGALYNEQFF
TRBJ2-7	TRBV2	few	TRBD2	CASSPWTSGTSSSYEQYF
TRBJ1-3	TRBV25-1	once	.	CASIPGSGNTIYF
TRBJ2-5	TRBV18	few	TRBD1	CASSPTTGTGEETQYF
TRBJ1-5	TRBV30	few	.	CAWSVTGRDQPQHF
TRBJ2-4	TRBV29-1	.	TRBD2	CSVSPGGVKNIQYF
TRBJ1-1	TRBV5-1	.	TRBD1	CASSLPLGTGGFFTEAFF
TRBJ1-2	TRBV18	.	.	CASSPKEQLRGYTF
TRBJ2-5	TRBV7-2	.	.	CASSSIAGFRETQYF
TRBJ2-3	TRBV29-1	.	TRBD1	CSARDSRNGDTQYF
TRBJ2-5	TRBV19	.	TRBD1	CASSIPGQGVTPAKTQYF
TRBJ2-7	TRBV28	.	.	CASSIPPNRYAEQYF
TRBJ2-7	TRBV19	.	TRBD1	CASSSSLDRDLAREQYF
TRBJ2-2	TRBV5-4	.	.	CASSLDAENTGELFF
TRBJ1-2	TRBV28	.	.	CASSLTFGGDYGYTF
TRBJ2-2	TRBV27	once	TRBD2	CASSFRGGTNTGELFF
TRBJ2-2	TRBV5-5	.	.	CASSYSVGELFF
TRBJ1-1	TRBV29-1	.	.	CSVRGRMNTEAFF
TRBJ1-2	TRBV19	.	TRBD1	CASSPGQGDGYTF
TRBJ1-3	TRBV27	.	TRBD1	CASSRVTGVGNTIYF
TRBJ1-2	TRBV21-1	.	.	CASSKAPRGYGYTF
TRBJ1-5	TRBV5-5	.	.	CASTETGSSNQPQHF
TRBJ2-7	TRBV5-4	.	.	CASSYNSYEQYF
TRBJ2-1	TRBV7-9	.	.	CASSPTGFYNEQFF
TRBJ2-7	TRBV27	.	.	CASSSLLQGRYEQYF
TRBJ2-7	TRBV18	.	.	CASSQSGSETYEQYF
TRBJ2-5	TRBV4-2	once	TRBD2	CASSRSGRTETQYF